This TCR beta chain was documented in a study of cytomegalovirus exposure and HLA in healthy donors. On the study more broadly: Earlier findings included about 120 million unique TCR beta sequences obtained from about 170 million T cells.

Whole-study findings and limits: It was likely that a cluster of highly shared sequence variants was a sequencing artifact. Links to common viral pathogens appeared, in a later analysis, for several of the most significant clusters.

Details on this clone: The target antigen is unknown.

Primers for the PCR totalled 60 Vbeta and 13 Jbeta. Repertoires were generated with immunoSEQ multiplex PCR, while TCRdb's copy carries only in-frame clones and drops some. Among 100,000 to 150,000 clones, approximately 86% were seen once, and the ten largest hold under 2%. The source material was PBMCs. The origin of this receptor is a boy aged 5-17 years in good health and CMV-seronegative.

This CDR3 reads CASSFTNSYEQYF. For the CDR3, the DNA is TGTGCCAGCAGTTTCACTAACTCCTACGAGCAGTACTTC. V usage is TRBV27 and J usage is TRBJ2-7; D is unclear. V was trimmed by 3 bases and J by 0 bases, leaving 6 bases between them. Germline assignment: CDR1 MNHEY and CDR2 SMNVEV (reference sequence). The CDR3 extends over 13 amino acids.